The 23 T cell receptor beta chains presented below share a single source sample, sequenced in a study of response to subunit inactivated influenza vaccine. TCRdb reanalysed the RT-PCR reads using MiXCR and keeps one entry per CDR3 protein. The top ten hold 2.5% to 3.5% of the sample, which has approximately 500,000 distinct CDR3 sequences, 20% to 25% seen once. The same data also went into a second study, on T cells expressing NK-cell markers. From that second work: Beta-chain TCR cDNA was generated via 5'RACE template switching with UMIs.

The specimen was CD4+ T cells sorted from PBMCs, collected approximately 12 days after vaccination. The receptor set was obtained from a man in his forties or fifties who received an inactivated influenza vaccine.

In this sample, this clonotype turned up a few times. CDR3 sequence reads: CAWSVRGKYNSPLHF. The CDR3 DNA sequence: TGTGCCTGGAGTGTACGGGGGAAGTATAATTCACCCCTCCACTTT. V and J are TRBV30 and TRBJ1-6, with D perhaps matching TRBD1 (5 bases). There are 15 residues in the CDR3. CDR1 is GTSNPN and CDR2 is SVGIG in the germline V gene (reference sequence). The V end was cut by 0 bases, the J end by 4 bases, with 10 bases between.

In this sample, this clonotype turned up a few times. The genes are TRBV20-1 and TRBJ2-1; D tentatively reads TRBD1 or TRBD2 (5 bases each). Trimming cost V 1 base and J 2 bases, with 9 bases left between them. CDR1 is DFQATT and CDR2 is SNEGSKA in the germline V gene (reference sequence). The CDR3 runs to 14 residues. The DNA for the CDR3 is TGCAGTGCTAGAGTCGGGACGACCTACAATGAGCAGTTCTTC. Translating gives CSARVGTTYNEQFF.

This clonotype came up a few times. The chain links TRBV6-5 to TRBJ2-2; TRBD2 matches 7 bases. Germline V gene sequence: CDR1 MNHEY, CDR2 SVGAGI. The CDR3 is made up of 17 amino acids. Unmatched junction bases numbered 4, after V lost 0 bases and J lost 0 bases. The CDR3 loop is CASSYSALAANTGELFF. CDR3 sequence (DNA): TGTGCCAGCAGTTACTCTGCTCTAGCGGCGAACACCGGGGAGCTGTTTTTT.

This clonotype came up a few times. The rearrangement joins TRBV7-2 to TRBJ2-7; tentatively, D is TRBD1 or TRBD2 (5 bases each). Trimming took 2 bases from V and 6 from J, leaving 11 bases between them. Germline CDR1 reads SGHTA; CDR2 reads FQGNSA. The CDR3 is 13 residues long. The CDR3 nucleotides read TGTGCCAGCAGCTTATACGGGGCAGGCGAGCAGTACTTC. Translation gives CASSLYGAGEQYF.

This clonotype was counted between two and nine times. The chain links TRBV7-9 to TRBJ2-3; 7 positions match TRBD2. J was trimmed by 2 bases and V by 5 bases; bases with no gene match: 10. The CDR3 runs to 16 residues. Germline V gene data show CDR1 as SEHNR and CDR2 as FQNEAQ (reference sequence). The CDR3 is CASSPQLALITDTQYF. The CDR3 DNA sequence: TGTGCCAGCAGCCCACAACTAGCGTTAATCACAGATACGCAGTATTTT.

This clonotype was detected only a few times. The rearrangement uses TRBV29-1 and TRBJ2-6; D is unresolved. The CDR3 spans 16 residues. The germline V gene has CDR1 SQVTM and CDR2 ANQGSEA. The V end was cut by 4 bases, the J end by 0 bases, with 13 bases between. The CDR3 reads CSVGSTALSGANVLTF. The CDR3 region has the DNA TGCAGCGTTGGTTCCACCGCACTCTCTGGGGCCAACGTCCTGACTTTC. Full variable domain (rest looked up from reference TRBV29-1 and TRBJ2-6): SAVISQKPSRDICQRGTSLTIQCQVDSQVTMMFWYRQQPGQSLTLIATANQGSEATYESGFVIDKFPISRPNLTFSTLTVSNMSPEDSSIYLCSVGSTALSGANVLTFGAGSRLTVL.

This chain links TRBV6-2 or TRBV6-3 with TRBJ2-5; D is tentatively TRBD1 or TRBD2 (6 bases each). The CDR3 length is 13 residues. Per germline, CDR1 MNHEY and CDR2 SVGEGT. V lost 10 bases, J lost 2 bases, and 14 bases lay in between. The chain's CDR3 is CATRGGIQETQYF. In DNA form, the CDR3 reads TGTGCCACCAGAGGGGGGATTCAAGAGACCCAGTACTTC.

The chain couples TRBV5-6 to TRBJ2-3, with TRBD1 matching 9 bases. The CDR3 has 16 amino acids. Germline V gene lookup returns CDR1 SGHDT and CDR2 YYEEEE. V lost 1 base and J lost 2; bases outside the gene matches: 5. The DNA for the CDR3 is TGTGCCAGCAGCTTGACGGGACAGGGCGACACAGATACGCAGTATTTT. This translates into CASSLTGQGDTDTQYF.

The rearrangement uses TRBV29-1 and TRBJ2-3; TRBD2 matches 10 bases. Germline-derived CDR1 and CDR2 are SQVTM and ANQGSEA. The CDR3 runs to 13 residues. Trimming removed 6 bases from V and 2 bases from J; junction bases left unmatched: 2. The CDR3: CSVAGGPTDTQYF. DNA of the CDR3: TGCAGCGTAGCGGGAGGGCCCACAGATACGCAGTATTTT.

V is TRBV4-3 and J is TRBJ1-1, with 10 bases fitting TRBD1. The ends lost 3 bases at V and 4 bases at J; junction bases unmatched: 5. This CDR3 region has 15 residues. Per germline, CDR1 LGHNA and CDR2 YSLEER. The CDR3 DNA follows: TGCGCCAGCAGCCACGGGGGGACAGGGGCCACTGAAGCTTTCTTT. Its translation is CASSHGGTGATEAFF.

The rearrangement links TRBV27 to TRBJ2-1; D gene uncertain. V lost 2 bases, J lost 1 base, and 15 bases lay in between. This CDR3 is 17 amino acids long. Germline V gives CDR1 MNHEY, CDR2 SMNVEV (reference sequence). CDR3 sequence: CASSLSSGFGSYNEQFF. In DNA, the CDR3 is TGTGCCAGCAGTTTAAGTTCCGGGTTTGGGTCCTACAATGAGCAGTTCTTC.

The chain links TRBV6-1 to TRBJ2-5, with D uncertain. CDR3 length: 13 amino acids. Germline V gene lookup returns CDR1 MNHNS and CDR2 SASEGT. The V and J ends lost 7 bases and 5 bases respectively, with 14 bases between them. The CDR3 here is CASNNGERETQYF. In DNA, the CDR3 is TGTGCCAGCAATAATGGTGAAAGGGAGACCCAGTACTTC.

This clonotype has just a few counts. This chain links TRBV20-1 with TRBJ2-2; 10 positions agree with TRBD2. The V gene end was trimmed by 6 bases and the J gene end by 3 bases; junction bases not matched to a gene: 10. There are 16 residues in the CDR3. Germline V gives CDR1 DFQATT, CDR2 SNEGSKA (reference sequence). The CDR3 DNA reads TGCAGTGCAGCTAGCCCTAGCGGGAGAGACACCGGGGAGCTGTTTTTT. This translates into CSAASPSGRDTGELFF.

Regarding this clonotype: A read error is possible here, since a much larger clone lies one base away. The rearrangement uses TRBV5-1 and TRBJ2-3; TRBD2 is a possible D gene (6 bases). The germline V gene encodes CDR1 SGHRS and CDR2 YFSETQ. The CDR3 is 15 amino acids. DNA of the CDR3: TGCGCCAGCAGCTTGTGGGTAGCGGCCACAGGTACGCAGTATTTT. This encodes CASSLWVAATGTQYF.

V gene TRBV7-6 combines with J gene TRBJ2-3; 8 bases are shared with TRBD1. This CDR3 spans 14 amino acids. Germline V CDR1 and CDR2: SGHVS, FNYEAQ. The V and J ends lost 4 bases and 6 bases, in that order; junction bases with no gene match: 6. The CDR3 bases are TGTGCCAGCAGCTCGGGACAGGACTTCGATACGCAGTATTTT. It is translated as CASSSGQDFDTQYF.

There are many counts of this clonotype. The chain employs TRBV6-5 and TRBJ2-4, with D uncertain. Trimming left V 7 bases short and J 1 base short, with 11 bases between. From germline, CDR1 is MNHEY and CDR2 SVGAGI. The CDR3 covers 14 residues. The CDR3 region is CASNPRNAKNIQYF. In DNA, the CDR3 is TGTGCCAGCAACCCCCGGAACGCCAAAAACATTCAGTACTTC.

This chain links TRBV4-1 with TRBJ1-4; maybe TRBD1 (6 bases). The CDR3 spans 15 residues. Germline V gene lookup returns CDR1 MGHRA and CDR2 YSYEKL. V was pared by 5 bases and J by 7 bases, with 17 bases between. CDR3 nucleotide sequence: TGCGCCAGCAGCTTCCCGGGACACGGATTTGAAAAACTGTTTTTT. Translated: CASSFPGHGFEKLFF.

This chain joins TRBV3-1 and TRBJ2-2; the D is unclear. V was clipped by 0 bases and J by 7 bases, with 6 bases between them. Germline V gives CDR1 LGHDT, CDR2 YNNKEL (reference sequence). The CDR3 extends over 13 amino acids. The CDR3 is CASSQEWGGELFF. DNA of the CDR3: TGTGCCAGCAGCCAAGAGTGGGGCGGGGAGCTGTTTTTT.

The chain has TRBV20-1 and TRBJ2-1; D is unclear. Trimming stripped 5 bases from V and 5 bases from J, with 4 bases between. Per germline, CDR1 DFQATT and CDR2 SNEGSKA (reference sequence). The CDR3 is 10 amino acids. The DNA for the CDR3 is TGCAGTGCTTATAACAATGAGCAGTTCTTC. Translating it yields CSAYNNEQFF.

This clonotype was counted a few times. The chain links TRBV20-1 to TRBJ1-2, with D possibly being TRBD1 (6 bases). The V end lost 6 bases, the J end lost 4 bases, and 12 bases lay between the germline ends. Germline V gene sequence: CDR1 DFQATT, CDR2 SNEGSKA (reference sequence). The CDR3 has 12 amino acids. In DNA form, the CDR3 reads TGCAGTGCCACGGACAGAGGCTATGGCTACACCTTC. As protein: CSATDRGYGYTF.

The rearrangement joins TRBV2 to TRBJ1-2; possibly TRBD1 for D (5 bases). The CDR3 totals 16 residues. Between the trimmed V and J ends, which lost 4 bases and 4 bases, there was a span of 19 bases. Per germline, CDR1 SNHLY and CDR2 FYNNEI. The CDR3, as DNA: TGTGCCAGCAGTGGCCACCTCAGGGAAGGGACCTATGGCTACACCTTC. This encodes CASSGHLREGTYGYTF.

V and J are TRBV5-1 and TRBJ2-1; D remains ambiguous. Trimming removed 0 bases from V and 0 bases from J, with 7 bases in between. Germline CDR1 SGHRS, CDR2 YFSETQ. CDR3 length equals 15 residues. The CDR3 spells CASSLGAPSYNEQFF. The CDR3 DNA sequence: TGCGCCAGCAGCTTGGGTGCCCCCTCCTACAATGAGCAGTTCTTC.

The rearrangement uses TRBV4-2 and TRBJ2-2; TRBD1 matches at 7 bases. This CDR3 is 17 amino acids long. Germline CDR1 LGHNA, CDR2 YNFKEQ. The J segment lost 1 base and the V segment lost 2 bases, leaving 7 bases of the junction unmatched. In nucleotides, the CDR3 is TGTGCCAGCAGCCAATCTCGTGGGACAGTGAACACCGGGGAGCTGTTTTTT. This codes for CASSQSRGTVNTGELFF.